Shown below are 28 T cell receptor beta chains from a single sample sequenced in a study of T cells in Graves' hyperthyroidism and ophthalmopathy. Amplified TCR beta CDR3 regions derived from RNA transcripts. A first-round RT-PCR of the TCR CDR3 used the HTBI primer set. A single record per CDR3 protein comes from TCRdb applying MiXCR to the multiplex PCR reads. The data contain hundreds of thousands of distinct CDR3 sequences, about 17% of them singletons. The sequenced sample consisted of blood. These receptors were obtained from a woman aged 25 to 39 with Graves' hyperthyroidism.

About this clonotype: A much larger clonotype is one base distant, so this may be a read error. The chain is built from TRBV28 and TRBJ2-7, with 10 bases fitting TRBD2. The V gene end was trimmed by 7 bases and the J gene end by 5 bases; junction bases not matched to a gene: 8. This CDR3 has 14 residues. Looked up from germline, CDR1 is MDHEN and CDR2 is SYDVKM. This CDR3 is CASTISGRQHEQYF. The DNA of the CDR3 is TGTGCCAGCACCATTAGCGGGAGGCAACACGAGCAGTACTTC.

In its sample, this clonotype was seen a few times. The chain combines TRBV20-1 with TRBJ2-7, with TRBD2 as a possible D gene (6 bases). The V end lost 5 bases, the J end lost 0 bases, and 17 bases lay between the germline ends. The CDR3 loop spans 15 amino acids. The V gene's germline CDR1 is DFQATT and CDR2 SNEGSKA (reference sequence). The CDR3 reads CSAFTPGLSSYEQYF. CDR3 in DNA: TGCAGTGCTTTTACGCCGGGACTTAGCTCCTACGAGCAGTACTTC.

V gene TRBV24-1 combines with J gene TRBJ2-1, with a tentative D call TRBD1 (6 bases). Germline CDR1 and CDR2: KGHDR and SFDVKD. V was shortened by 3 bases and J by 0 bases, with 11 bases between the two germline ends. This CDR3 has 16 amino acids. DNA for the CDR3: TGTGCCACCAGTGATCATACAGGGACCTCCTACAATGAGCAGTTCTTC. Amino acids: CATSDHTGTSYNEQFF.

This chain links TRBV6-1 with TRBJ2-2, with D perhaps TRBD2 (5 bases). Trimming cost V 8 bases and J 1 base, with 14 bases left between them. The CDR3 runs to 15 residues. Per germline, CDR1 MNHNS and CDR2 SASEGT. CDR3 DNA sequence: TGTGCCAGCGGGAGTGACGCGGTGAACACCGGGGAGCTGTTTTTT. Protein: CASGSDAVNTGELFF.

This chain links TRBV10-3 with TRBJ2-3; 8 bases line up with TRBD2. Germline-derived CDR1 and CDR2 are ENHRY and SYGVKD. V shed 11 bases and J 3 bases; nucleotides not matched to a gene: 7. This CDR3 is built from 13 residues. The CDR3 is CASGAGGTDTQYF. In DNA, the CDR3 is TGTGCCTCAGGGGCGGGAGGAACAGATACGCAGTATTTT.

As to this clonotype: A read error may be the cause here, since a much bigger clone is one base away. The V and J genes are TRBV30 and TRBJ2-7, with D possibly being TRBD2 (6 bases). Per germline, CDR1 GTSNPN and CDR2 SVGIG (reference sequence). This CDR3 is 13 amino acids long. V lost 5 bases to trimming and J lost 4 bases, with 15 bases between them. The CDR3 DNA reads TGTGCCTGGGGACCCGGGACTGATTACGAGCAGTACTTC. As protein: CAWGPGTDYEQYF.

This clonotype was detected ten times or more. The rearrangement uses TRBV7-8 and TRBJ2-5; D gene uncertain. Looked up from germline, CDR1 is SGHVS and CDR2 is FQNEAQ. This CDR3 comprises 16 residues. Trimming removed 1 base from V and 1 base from J, with 13 bases in between. The CDR3 spells CASSLDSSRVQETQYF. The CDR3 coding sequence is TGTGCCAGCAGCTTAGATTCAAGTCGGGTCCAAGAGACCCAGTACTTC.

This clonotype was detected many times. The chain combines TRBV30 with TRBJ2-5; no definite D call. Per the germline V gene, CDR1 is GTSNPN and CDR2 is SVGIG (reference sequence). This CDR3 is 12 amino acids long. V was trimmed by 2 bases and J by 1 base, leaving 5 bases between them. CDR3 coding DNA: TGTGCCTGGAGTCCAGGCCAAGAGACCCAGTACTTC. Protein product: CAWSPGQETQYF.

V gene TRBV7-9 combines with J gene TRBJ2-6, with a possible D match to TRBD1 (6 bases). This CDR3 has 18 residues. Looked up from germline, CDR1 is SEHNR and CDR2 is FQNEAQ (reference sequence). V was pared by 3 bases and J by 3 bases, with 18 bases between. This chain's CDR3 is CASSLTGSTQSGANVLTF. CDR3 nucleotide sequence: TGTGCCAGCAGCTTGACAGGAAGTACGCAGAGTGGGGCCAACGTCCTGACTTTC.

The CDR3 is CASRVGSSGNTEAFF. DNA of the CDR3: TGTGCCAGTAGGGTCGGATCTAGCGGGAACACTGAAGCTTTCTTT. The genes are TRBV19 and TRBJ1-1, with D unclear. Trimming took 6 bases from V and 1 from J, leaving 15 bases between them. Germline V gene lookup returns CDR1 LNHDA and CDR2 SQIVND (reference sequence). The length of the CDR3 is 15 residues.

The chain carries TRBV9 and TRBJ2-1; D ambiguous. V was trimmed by 2 bases and J by 6 bases, leaving 9 bases between them. Per the germline V gene, CDR1 is SGDLS and CDR2 is YYNGEE. The CDR3 runs to 13 residues. The CDR3 loop reads CASSVGQTNEQFF. CDR3 bases: TGTGCCAGCAGCGTCGGGCAGACCAATGAGCAGTTCTTC.

The sample holds many counts of this clonotype. V is TRBV6-5 and J is TRBJ2-2; D is unclear. Germline CDR1 MNHEY, CDR2 SVGAGI. The CDR3 spans 11 residues. The V end lost 2 bases, the J end lost 6 bases, and 1 base lay between the germline ends. In DNA, the CDR3 is TGTGCCAGCAGTTACCCCGGGGAGCTGTTTTTT. Protein sequence: CASSYPGELFF.

This chain connects TRBV5-1 to TRBJ2-1; 12 bases map to TRBD2. There are 15 residues in the CDR3. After removal of 4 bases from V and 5 bases from J, the junction contained 4 bases not matched to a gene. The V gene's germline CDR1 is SGHRS and CDR2 YFSETQ. The CDR3 is CASSRLAGVNNEQFF. CDR3 nucleotides: TGCGCCAGCAGCCGACTAGCGGGAGTAAACAATGAGCAGTTCTTC.

This clonotype was seen at least ten times. This chain joins TRBV20-1 and TRBJ2-3, with 11 positions matching TRBD2. CDR3 length: 16 amino acids. The germline V gene encodes CDR1 DFQATT and CDR2 SNEGSKA (reference sequence). Trimming at V came to 0 bases and at J to 4 bases, leaving 6 bases not matched to a gene. The CDR3 DNA is TGCAGTGCTAGAGATAGCGGGAGGGGCAGGGCAGATACGCAGTATTTT. This codes for CSARDSGRGRADTQYF.

This clonotype was detected ten times or more. The genes are TRBV5-6 and TRBJ1-1; D is perhaps TRBD1 (5 bases). Trimming left V 2 bases short and J 6 bases short, with 11 bases between. The CDR3 has 13 residues. Germline V CDR1 and CDR2: SGHDT, YYEEEE. As DNA, the CDR3 is TGTGCCAGCAGCTTCATGCGGGGACCTGAAGCTTTCTTT. Its protein is CASSFMRGPEAFF.

Only a few counts were recorded for this clonotype. The V gene is TRBV6-1, the J gene TRBJ2-1; 10 positions agree with TRBD2. J lost 9 bases, V lost 6 bases, and 14 bases had no gene match. In germline, CDR1 is MNHNS, CDR2 SASEGT. The CDR3 has 16 amino acids. The CDR3, as DNA: TGTGCCAGCAGCAAGACGGTAGCTAGCGGGAGCCTTGAGCAGTTCTTC. Its protein product is CASSKTVASGSLEQFF.

This sequence joins TRBV12-3 or TRBV12-4 and TRBJ2-3; weak D call: TRBD1 (8 bases). The ends were cut back, 3 bases at V and 1 base at J, with 14 bases in the middle. CDR3 size: 16 residues. The CDR3 reads CASSFGGGQGTDTQYF. The DNA for the CDR3 is TGTGCCAGCAGTTTTGGGGGGGGACAGGGCACAGATACGCAGTATTTT.

This clonotype was observed at least ten times. The chain recombines TRBV18 with TRBJ2-1; 12 bases are a match to TRBD2. The CDR3 sequence is 15 residues long. The V segment lost 3 bases and the J segment 6 bases; nucleotides outside the gene matches: 3. From germline, CDR1 is KGHSH and CDR2 LQKENI. The CDR3 protein is CASSPQTSGSNEQFF. The CDR3, as DNA: TGTGCCAGCTCACCGCAGACTAGCGGGAGCAATGAGCAGTTCTTC. The complete variable domain, with remaining parts taken from reference TRBV18 and TRBJ2-1, reads NAGVMQNPRHLVRRRGQEARLRCSPMKGHSHVYWYRQLPEEGLKFMVYLQKENIIDESGMPKERFSAEFPKEGPSILRIQQVVRGDSAAYFCASSPQTSGSNEQFFGPGTRLTVL.

The J gene is TRBJ2-6, the V gene TRBV12-3 or TRBV12-4; D remains ambiguous. This CDR3 is 14 amino acids long. Trimming stripped 3 bases from V and 2 bases from J, with 5 bases between. The CDR3 here is CASSFVTGANVLTF. The CDR3 coding sequence is TGTGCCAGCAGTTTTGTAACTGGGGCCAACGTCCTGACTTTC.

J is TRBJ1-2 and V is TRBV19, with 7 nucleotides matching TRBD1. In germline, CDR1 is LNHDA, CDR2 SQIVND (reference sequence). Trimming removed 4 bases from V and 4 bases from J; junction bases left unmatched: 15. CDR3 size: 17 residues. The CDR3 nucleotides read TGTGCCAGTAGTACTGGTCGGGGGACAGACTTTCTCTATGGCTACACCTTC. As protein: CASSTGRGTDFLYGYTF.

This clonotype has more than one count but fewer than ten. The CDR3 here is CASRITGDYGYTF. The DNA for the CDR3 is TGTGCCAGCAGAATCACAGGGGACTATGGCTACACCTTC. This chain connects TRBV6-2 or TRBV6-3 to TRBJ1-2; 7 bases match TRBD1. Per the germline V gene, CDR1 is MNHEY and CDR2 is SVGEGT. Unmatched junction bases numbered 4, after V lost 6 bases and J lost 3 bases. CDR3 length equals 13 residues.

This clonotype was seen only a few times. This rearrangement joins TRBV29-1 to TRBJ1-2; D is unresolved. Germline V CDR1 and CDR2: SQVTM, ANQGSEA. CDR3 length equals 12 residues. With 8 bases removed from V and 4 bases from J, the gap between germline ends came to 14 bases. CDR3 in DNA: TGCAGCTCATCACAGAATACCTATGGCTACACCTTC. Its protein product is CSSSQNTYGYTF.

Ten or more counts support this clonotype. The chain is built from TRBV20-1 and TRBJ1-4, with 7 bases lining up with TRBD1. CDR1 is DFQATT, CDR2 SNEGSKA, per germline (reference sequence). V was clipped by 5 bases and J by 2 bases; unmatched bases: 8. This CDR3 has 15 residues. CDR3: CSALPGGSTNEKLFF. The CDR3 DNA reads TGCAGTGCTTTACCAGGGGGTTCGACTAATGAAAAACTGTTTTTT.

This clonotype was picked up many times. This chain connects TRBV2 to TRBJ2-3; 12 nucleotides match TRBD2. Trimming cost V 6 bases and J 3 bases; bases outside gene matches: 13. Germline V gives CDR1 SNHLY, CDR2 FYNNEI. The CDR3 is 18 residues long. The CDR3: CASSPRLAGVGWTDTQYF. The CDR3 nucleotides are TGTGCCAGCAGCCCTCGACTAGCGGGAGTAGGTTGGACAGATACGCAGTATTTT.

This clonotype was seen repeatedly, ten times or more. The chain is built from TRBV28 and TRBJ2-4; 8 bases map to TRBD2. CDR1 and CDR2 from the germline V gene are MDHEN and SYDVKM. V was clipped by 3 bases and J by 3 bases; unmatched bases: 4. This CDR3 contains 15 residues. In DNA, the CDR3 is TGTGCCAGCAGTTTGTTAGCGGGACTCAAAAACATTCAGTACTTC. This codes for CASSLLAGLKNIQYF.

This clonotype was found a few times. J is TRBJ1-6 and V is TRBV19; D is unresolved. Germline values: CDR1 LNHDA, CDR2 SQIVND (reference sequence). The CDR3 loop spans 15 amino acids. Trimming pared 7 bases from V and 0 bases from J, leaving 10 bases between. CDR3 coding DNA: TGTGCCAGTAAAAGCAGAAGCTCCTATAATTCACCCCTCCACTTT. Translating it yields CASKSRSSYNSPLHF. Together with reference TRBV19 and TRBJ1-6, the CDR3 gives the full variable domain: DGGITQSPKYLFRKEGQNVTLSCEQNLNHDAMYWYRQDPGQGLRLIYYSQIVNDFQKGDIAEGYSVSREKKESFPLTVTSAQKNPTAFYLCASKSRSSYNSPLHFGNGTRLTVT.

This clonotype was found many times. The rearrangement uses TRBV30 and TRBJ1-1; D ambiguous. The CDR3 spans 13 residues. V lost 2 bases, J lost 0 bases, and 7 bases lay in between. Germline lookup yields CDR1 GTSNPN and CDR2 SVGIG (reference sequence). CDR3 in DNA: TGTGCCTGGAGTCCTTCGCTGAACACTGAAGCTTTCTTT. It specifies CAWSPSLNTEAFF. Based on the CDR3 plus reference TRBV30 and TRBJ1-1, the full variable domain is SQTIHQWPATLVQPVGSPLSLECTVEGTSNPNLYWYRQAAGRGLQLLFYSVGIGQISSEVPQNLSASRPQDRQFILSSKKLLLSDSGFYLCAWSPSLNTEAFFGQGTRLTVV.

This clonotype was seen repeatedly, ten times or more. The V call is TRBV13, the J call TRBJ2-5; maybe TRBD2 (6 bases). V lost 0 bases, J lost 4 bases, and 12 bases lay in between. The length of the CDR3 is 15 residues. Germline V gives CDR1 PRHDT, CDR2 FYEKMQ (reference sequence). CDR3 bases: TGTGCCAGCAGCTTAGGCGGGGGAGGACGAGAGACCCAGTACTTC. It codes for CASSLGGGGRETQYF.